This TCR beta chain derives from a study of cytomegalovirus exposure and HLA in healthy donors. For the study at large: An earlier analysis found fewer than 120 million unique TCR beta sequences from about 190 million T cells. Overall study results and limits: A later analysis linked a missense DCLRE1C variant to TCR beta V- and J-gene trimming. A reported reduction in N-insertions relative to the roughly 710-donor mean was seen in an Asian-associated ancestry cluster in a later analysis.

Remarks on this clone: What it binds is not known.

A multiplex PCR was run with 60 Vbeta primers and 13 Jbeta primers. Sequencing was performed with immunoSEQ multiplex PCR; in TCRdb, only in-frame clones are kept and a portion is missing. The table has roughly 180,000 clones, roughly 77% seen once. The CDR3 is 14 residues long. Germline CDR1 reads SGHAT; CDR2 reads FQNNGV. Trimming pared 1 base from V and 8 bases from J, leaving 12 bases between. The TCR originated in a woman aged 25 to 39 in good health and CMV-seronegative. The material sequenced was PBMCs. This sequence joins TRBV11-2 and TRBJ2-1; TRBD2 might be the D (7 bases). DNA of the CDR3: TGTGCCAGCAGCTTAGGACCGGGGGGCTATGAGCAGTTCTTC. Translating it yields CASSLGPGGYEQFF.